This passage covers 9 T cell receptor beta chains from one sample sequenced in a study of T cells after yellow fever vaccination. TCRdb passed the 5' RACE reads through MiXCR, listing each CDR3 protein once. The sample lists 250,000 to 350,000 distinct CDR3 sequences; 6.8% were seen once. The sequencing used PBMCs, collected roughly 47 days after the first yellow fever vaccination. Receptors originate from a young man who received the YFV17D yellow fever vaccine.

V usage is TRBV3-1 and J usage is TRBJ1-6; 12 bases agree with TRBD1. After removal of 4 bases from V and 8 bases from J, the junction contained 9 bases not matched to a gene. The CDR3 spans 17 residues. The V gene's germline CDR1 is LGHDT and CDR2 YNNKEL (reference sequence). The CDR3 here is CASSLLGTGGEYSPLHF. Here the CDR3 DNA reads TGTGCCAGCAGCCTTCTTGGGACAGGGGGCGAATATTCACCCCTCCACTTT.

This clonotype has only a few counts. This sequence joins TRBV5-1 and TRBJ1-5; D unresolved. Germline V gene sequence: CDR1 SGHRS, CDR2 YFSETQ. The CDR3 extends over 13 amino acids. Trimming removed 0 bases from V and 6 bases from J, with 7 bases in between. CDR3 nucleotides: TGCGCCAGCAGCTTGGAGCCCAGTCAGCCCCAGCATTTT. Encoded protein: CASSLEPSQPQHF.

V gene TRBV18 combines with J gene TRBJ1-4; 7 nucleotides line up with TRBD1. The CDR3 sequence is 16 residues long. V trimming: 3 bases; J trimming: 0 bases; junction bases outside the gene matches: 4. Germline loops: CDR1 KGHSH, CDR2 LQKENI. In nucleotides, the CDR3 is TGTGCCAGCTCACCCACAGGGGATGCAACTAATGAAAAACTGTTTTTT. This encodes CASSPTGDATNEKLFF.

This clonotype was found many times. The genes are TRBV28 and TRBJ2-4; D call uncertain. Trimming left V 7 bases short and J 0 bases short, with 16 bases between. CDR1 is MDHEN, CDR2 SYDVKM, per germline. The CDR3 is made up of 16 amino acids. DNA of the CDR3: TGTGCCAGCACCAAGGGCCTCTACTTAGCCAAAAACATTCAGTACTTC. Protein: CASTKGLYLAKNIQYF.

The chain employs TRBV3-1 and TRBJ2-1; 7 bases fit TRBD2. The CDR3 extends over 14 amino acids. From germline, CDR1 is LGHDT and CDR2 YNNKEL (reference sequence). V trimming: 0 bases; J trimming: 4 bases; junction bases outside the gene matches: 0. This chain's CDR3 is CASSQELAYNEQFF. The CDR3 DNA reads TGTGCCAGCAGCCAAGAACTAGCGTACAATGAGCAGTTCTTC.

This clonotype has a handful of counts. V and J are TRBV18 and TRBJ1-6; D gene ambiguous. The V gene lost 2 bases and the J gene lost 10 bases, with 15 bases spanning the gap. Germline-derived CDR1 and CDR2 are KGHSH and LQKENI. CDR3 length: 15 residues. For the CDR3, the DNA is TGTGCCAGCTCACCAATGGAGGAGGTGAGCTCACCCCTCCACTTT. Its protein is CASSPMEEVSSPLHF.

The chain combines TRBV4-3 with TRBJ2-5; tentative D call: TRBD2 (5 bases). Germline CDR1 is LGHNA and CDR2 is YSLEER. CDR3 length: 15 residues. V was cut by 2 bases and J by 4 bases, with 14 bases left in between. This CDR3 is CASSQKKAVGETQYF. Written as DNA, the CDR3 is TGCGCCAGCAGCCAAAAGAAAGCGGTAGGAGAGACCCAGTACTTC.

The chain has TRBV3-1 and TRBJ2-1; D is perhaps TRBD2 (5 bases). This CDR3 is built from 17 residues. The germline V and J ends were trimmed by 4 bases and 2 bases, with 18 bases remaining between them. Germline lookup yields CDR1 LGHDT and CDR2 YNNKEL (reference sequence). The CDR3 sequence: CASSPRRRVTPYNEQFF. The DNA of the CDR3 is TGTGCCAGCAGCCCACGACGGCGGGTAACGCCCTACAATGAGCAGTTCTTC.

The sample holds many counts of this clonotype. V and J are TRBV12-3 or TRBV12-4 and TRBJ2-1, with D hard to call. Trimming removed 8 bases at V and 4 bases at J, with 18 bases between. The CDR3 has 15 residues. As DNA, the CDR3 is TGTGCCAGCGTCCCAATGGGAAAGGGATACAATGAGCAGTTCTTC. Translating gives CASVPMGKGYNEQFF.